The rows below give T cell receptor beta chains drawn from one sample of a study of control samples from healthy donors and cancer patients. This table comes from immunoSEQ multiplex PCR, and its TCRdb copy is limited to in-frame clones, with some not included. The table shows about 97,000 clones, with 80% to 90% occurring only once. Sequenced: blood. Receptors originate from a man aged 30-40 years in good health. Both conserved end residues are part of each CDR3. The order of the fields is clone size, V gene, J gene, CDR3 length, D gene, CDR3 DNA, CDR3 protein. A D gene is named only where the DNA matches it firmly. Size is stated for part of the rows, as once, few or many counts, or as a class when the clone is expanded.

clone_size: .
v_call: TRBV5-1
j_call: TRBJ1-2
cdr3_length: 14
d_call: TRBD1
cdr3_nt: TGCGCCAGCAGCTTGAGGACAGGGTTTGGCAGCTACACCTTC
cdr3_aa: CASSLRTGFGSYTF

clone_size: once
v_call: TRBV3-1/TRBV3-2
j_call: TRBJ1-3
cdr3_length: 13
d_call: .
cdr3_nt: TGTGCCAGCAGGTTGGGGGGAGGAAACACCATATATTTT
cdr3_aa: CASRLGGGNTIYF

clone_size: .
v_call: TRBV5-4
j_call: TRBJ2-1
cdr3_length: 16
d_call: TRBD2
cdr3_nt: TGTGCCAGCAGCTTGTTTTCGGCGGGGGTATCGAATGAGCAGTTCTTC
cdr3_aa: CASSLFSAGVSNEQFF

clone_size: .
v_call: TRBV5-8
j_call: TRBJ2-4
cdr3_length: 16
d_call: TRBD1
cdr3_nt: TGTGCCAGCAGCCCGGGACAGAGTGGAGCCAAAAACATTCAGTACTTC
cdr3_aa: CASSPGQSGAKNIQYF

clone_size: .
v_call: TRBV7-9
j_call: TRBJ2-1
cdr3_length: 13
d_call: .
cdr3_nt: TGTGCCAGCAGCCCTTCCTCCTACAATGAGCAGTTCTTC
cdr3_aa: CASSPSSYNEQFF

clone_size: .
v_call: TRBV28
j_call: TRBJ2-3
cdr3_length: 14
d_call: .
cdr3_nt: TGTGCCAGCAGTGTGCGTCCTAGCACAGATACGCAGTATTTT
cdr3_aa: CASSVRPSTDTQYF

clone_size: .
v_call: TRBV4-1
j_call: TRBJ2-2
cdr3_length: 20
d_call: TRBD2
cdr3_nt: TGCGCCAGCAGCCAAGATTCCCCGACTAGCGGGAGGGTGTACACCGGGGAGCTGTTTTTT
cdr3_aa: CASSQDSPTSGRVYTGELFF

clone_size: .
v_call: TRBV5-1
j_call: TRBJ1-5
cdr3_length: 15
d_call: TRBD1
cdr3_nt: TGCGCCAGCAGCCCGCGGACAGGGAGCAATCAGCCCCAGCATTTT
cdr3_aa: CASSPRTGSNQPQHF

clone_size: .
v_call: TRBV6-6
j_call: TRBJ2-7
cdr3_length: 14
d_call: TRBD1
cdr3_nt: TGTGCCAGCAGGCCGACAGGGAGTACCTACGAGCAGTACTTC
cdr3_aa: CASRPTGSTYEQYF

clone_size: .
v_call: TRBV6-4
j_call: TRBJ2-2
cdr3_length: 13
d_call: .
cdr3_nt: TGTGCCAGCAGTGGAGGGGACACCGGGGAGCTGTTTTTT
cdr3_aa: CASSGGDTGELFF